Below, one T cell receptor beta chain is given with its context. Antigen specificity is unknown. This sample was included in a study of Ad26.COV2.S vaccination and SARS-CoV-2 variants. Background on the study: Administration of Ad26.COV2.S was intramuscular, either once or twice 56 days apart. Study-wide findings and caveats: Recipients given vaccine exceeded placebo recipients in spike-specific TCR breadth.

Treatment indicated: 19 received Ad26.COV2.S at low or high dose, single or two shots; roughly five received placebo; per-sample allocation not given. It was on day 63 after the first vaccine or placebo injection that samples were taken. A Boston adult aged 18-55 years was the donor. This CDR3 region has 16 residues. Germline V gene lookup returns CDR1 MDHEN and CDR2 SYDVKM. V lost 4 bases and J lost 0; bases outside the gene matches: 4. Assay used: immunoSEQ multiplex PCR; TCRdb lists only in-frame clones, some missing. The profile shows fewer than 400,000 clones, just under 85% of them singletons. The sequencing here drew on peripheral blood, taken in a trial of Ad26.COV2.S vaccine versus placebo. The V call is TRBV28, the J call TRBJ2-2; the match to TRBD1 covers 8 bases. The clonotype originates from a person between 18 and 65 years old who received the Ad26.COV2.S COVID-19 vaccine or a placebo. CDR3 amino acids: CASSYDRGPNTGELFF. The CDR3 region has the DNA TGTGCCAGCAGTTACGACAGGGGCCCGAACACCGGGGAGCTGTTTTTT.